The 30 T cell receptor beta chains listed next were all sequenced from one sample in a study of blood T cell repertoires in COVID-19 (dated by TCRdb to about 2020). Library preparation was by the immunoSEQ multiplex PCR assay. TCRdb re-hosts the immuneACCESS table, in-frame sequences only. Its copies lack some clones; in the studies checked, an unresolved V gene accounts for under half of them, and the cause for the rest is not known. The sample data list about 220,000 clones, and less than 90% of these were observed just once. Together, the top ten hold roughly 5.3% of the sample. The specimen was peripheral blood. The receptor set was obtained from a woman in her fifties or sixties who had recovered from COVID-19.

The chain employs TRBV3-1 (or the pseudogene TRBV3-2) and TRBJ2-7; 9 nucleotides align to TRBD1. Germline CDR1 is LGHDT and CDR2 is YNNKEL (reference sequence). The trim removed 8 bases at V and 3 bases at J, leaving 8 bases unmatched. CDR3 length equals 14 residues. The CDR3 protein is CASGTGTGFYEQYF. CDR3 DNA sequence: TGTGCCAGCGGGACCGGGACAGGGTTCTACGAGCAGTACTTC.

The V and J genes are TRBV29-1 and TRBJ1-1, with TRBD1 identical over 8 bases. The CDR3 totals 13 residues. With 1 base clipped from V and 4 bases from J, the junction kept 2 bases outside the gene matches. Per the germline V gene, CDR1 is SQVTM and CDR2 is ANQGSEA. CDR3 protein: CSVEGTGFTEAFF. CDR3 in DNA: TGCAGCGTTGAAGGGACAGGGTTCACTGAAGCTTTCTTT.

In its sample, this clone was seen a few times. This chain links TRBV6-6 with TRBJ2-7; weak D call: TRBD1 (5 bases). CDR3 length: 13 residues. From germline, CDR1 is MNHNY and CDR2 SVGAGI (reference sequence). With 5 bases removed from V and 5 bases from J, the gap between germline ends came to 13 bases. CDR3 nucleotide sequence: TGTGCCAGCAGTAGGGTGGTCAGGGACGAGCAGTACTTC. It yields the protein CASSRVVRDEQYF.

This clone was seen a handful of times. V gene TRBV19 combines with J gene TRBJ1-1; D gene uncertain. Germline CDR1 is LNHDA and CDR2 is SQIVND (reference sequence). Trimming cost V 2 bases and J 3 bases, with 7 bases left between them. The CDR3 totals 13 residues. CDR3 region: CASSIRRDTEAFF. CDR3 nucleotides: TGTGCCAGTAGTATAAGGAGGGACACTGAAGCTTTCTTT.

This chain uses TRBV5-4 with TRBJ2-7, with D possibly TRBD2 on 6 matching bases. V lost 0 bases, J lost 5 bases, and 12 bases lay in between. The CDR3 covers 14 residues. The germline CDR1 and CDR2 sequences are SGHNT and YYREEE (reference sequence). The CDR3 loop is CASSLVGGKNEQYF. As DNA, the CDR3 is TGTGCCAGCAGCTTGGTCGGGGGAAAGAACGAGCAGTACTTC.

The chain links TRBV9 to TRBJ2-1; D is ambiguous. The CDR3 loop spans 13 amino acids. CDR1 is SGDLS and CDR2 is YYNGEE in the germline V gene. Trimming pared 0 bases from V and 4 bases from J, leaving 5 bases between. The CDR3 DNA follows: TGTGCCAGCAGCGTAGGAGAGTACAATGAGCAGTTCTTC. It codes for CASSVGEYNEQFF. Full variable domain (outside the CDR3, taken from reference TRBV9 and TRBJ2-1): DSGVTQTPKHLITATGQRVTLRCSPRSGDLSVYWYQQSLDQGLQFLIQYYNGEERAKGNILERFSAQQFPDLHSELNLSSLELGDSALYFCASSVGEYNEQFFGPGTRLTVL.

This chain connects TRBV6-5 to TRBJ1-6; D perhaps matches TRBD1 (5 bases). Trimming stripped 1 base from V and 6 bases from J, with 13 bases between. Germline lookup yields CDR1 MNHEY and CDR2 SVGAGI. CDR3 length equals 16 residues. In DNA form, the CDR3 reads TGTGCCAGCAGTTACTTTGCGGGACTCTCTAATTCACCCCTCCACTTT. Its translation is CASSYFAGLSNSPLHF.

The chain joins TRBV19 to TRBJ1-4; D call uncertain. The CDR3 spans 15 residues. Germline CDR1 LNHDA, CDR2 SQIVND (reference sequence). Trimming removed 7 bases from V and 7 bases from J, with 19 bases in between. Written as DNA, the CDR3 is TGTGCCAGTACCTTTACAGAGGGCGCGGGTGAAAAACTGTTTTTT. Translation gives CASTFTEGAGEKLFF.

This clone was counted a single time. This rearrangement joins TRBV11-2 to TRBJ2-5; no reliable D call. CDR3 size: 14 residues. V was clipped by 4 bases and J by 2 bases, with 11 bases between them. Germline lookup yields CDR1 SGHAT and CDR2 FQNNGV. CDR3 nucleotides: TGTGCCAGCAGCTCATTTAGTGAGCAAGAGACCCAGTACTTC. Protein: CASSSFSEQETQYF.

The chain couples TRBV19 to TRBJ1-1; D is unresolved. Trimming cost V 6 bases and J 1 base, with 15 bases left between them. Germline CDR1 reads LNHDA; CDR2 reads SQIVND (reference sequence). This CDR3 spans 15 amino acids. The CDR3 DNA follows: TGTGCCAGTAGGTGGTTCCCGGCGGGGAACACTGAAGCTTTCTTT. It translates to CASRWFPAGNTEAFF.

The gene calls are TRBV19 and TRBJ2-3; D possibly corresponds to TRBD2 (7 bases). CDR1 LNHDA and CDR2 SQIVND come from the germline V gene (reference sequence). This CDR3 has 16 amino acids. Trimming shortened V by 7 bases and J by 5 bases, and 22 bases separated the two germline ends. CDR3 nucleotides: TGTGCCAGTACCACTTCGGAGGGGGGGCTGGGAGATACGCAGTATTTT. Protein product: CASTTSEGGLGDTQYF. The variable domain in full, with the rest retrieved from reference TRBV19 and TRBJ2-3, is DGGITQSPKYLFRKEGQNVTLSCEQNLNHDAMYWYRQDPGQGLRLIYYSQIVNDFQKGDIAEGYSVSREKKESFPLTVTSAQKNPTAFYLCASTTSEGGLGDTQYFGPGTRLTVL.

This rearrangement joins TRBV5-4 to TRBJ2-5, with D perhaps TRBD1 (5 bases). The V and J ends lost 0 bases and 5 bases respectively, with 8 bases between them. The CDR3 has 13 residues. Germline CDR1 is SGHNT and CDR2 is YYREEE (reference sequence). The CDR3 loop is CASSLAGWETQYF. CDR3 nucleotides: TGTGCCAGCAGCTTGGCAGGGTGGGAGACCCAGTACTTC.

This clone has a handful of counts. CDR3 coding DNA: TGTGCCAGCAGCTTTCCAGGGGGTGATCAGCCCCAGCATTTT. This codes for CASSFPGGDQPQHF. J is TRBJ1-5 and V is TRBV7-8, with 7 bases that match TRBD1. This CDR3 is built from 14 residues. The trim removed 3 bases at V and 5 bases at J, leaving 4 bases unmatched. Germline-derived CDR1 and CDR2 are SGHVS and FQNEAQ.

CDR3 residues: CASSPVRNEQFF. The CDR3 nucleotides read TGTGCCAGCTCACCAGTACGGAATGAGCAGTTCTTC. The chain employs TRBV18 and TRBJ2-1; D gene uncertain. The CDR3 is 12 residues long. Germline V gene lookup returns CDR1 KGHSH and CDR2 LQKENI. Trimming took 2 bases from V and 7 from J, leaving 6 bases between them. The full variable domain, with the rest looked up from reference TRBV18 and TRBJ2-1, is NAGVMQNPRHLVRRRGQEARLRCSPMKGHSHVYWYRQLPEEGLKFMVYLQKENIIDESGMPKERFSAEFPKEGPSILRIQQVVRGDSAAYFCASSPVRNEQFFGPGTRLTVL.

The chain is built from TRBV29-1 and TRBJ1-5, with TRBD1 identical over 9 bases. Germline loops: CDR1 SQVTM, CDR2 ANQGSEA. Trimming took 5 bases from V and 6 from J; bases not matched to a gene: 5. The CDR3 is 13 amino acids. Here the CDR3 reads CSVCTGGGQPQHF. CDR3 sequence (DNA): TGCAGCGTTTGTACAGGGGGCGGTCAGCCCCAGCATTTT.

The V gene is TRBV7-2, the J gene TRBJ2-3; TRBD2 matches at 10 bases. The junction had 7 bases not matched to a gene; V was cut back by 4 bases and J by 3 bases. CDR1 SGHTA and CDR2 FQGNSA come from the germline V gene. The CDR3 consists of 16 residues. The CDR3 DNA sequence: TGTGCCAGCAGCTCCGTAGCGGGGGGATTAACAGATACGCAGTATTTT. Its protein product is CASSSVAGGLTDTQYF.

The chain combines TRBV9 with TRBJ2-3; 12 bases agree with TRBD2. Germline CDR1 and CDR2: SGDLS and YYNGEE. With V trimmed by 3 bases and J by 8 bases, 7 bases remained unmatched. The CDR3 extends over 15 amino acids. The DNA for the CDR3 is TGTGCCAGCAGCGCACTAGCGGGGGGAAGGCGTACGCAGTATTTT. This translates into CASSALAGGRRTQYF.

The rearrangement joins TRBV7-3 to TRBJ2-5; 9 bases are a match to TRBD1. There are 14 residues in the CDR3. The germline V gene has CDR1 SGHTA and CDR2 FQGTGA. V shed 5 bases, J shed 4 bases, and the junction held 5 bases outside the gene matches. The chain's CDR3 is CASSKQGAAETQYF. In DNA form, the CDR3 reads TGTGCCAGCAGCAAACAGGGGGCTGCAGAGACCCAGTACTTC.

The gene calls are TRBV11-2 and TRBJ2-3; tentatively, D is TRBD1 (5 bases). Looked up from germline, CDR1 is SGHAT and CDR2 is FQNNGV. Trimming pared 4 bases from V and 3 bases from J, leaving 8 bases between. CDR3 size: 13 residues. The CDR3 DNA reads TGTGCCAGCAGCTGGCAGGGAACAGATACGCAGTATTTT. Its translation: CASSWQGTDTQYF.

The V and J genes are TRBV13 and TRBJ2-2; no definite D call. Trimming shortened V by 5 bases and J by 7 bases, and 11 bases separated the two germline ends. Germline loops: CDR1 PRHDT, CDR2 FYEKMQ (reference sequence). The CDR3 totals 13 residues. CDR3 residues: CASSPKPGGELFF. Written as DNA, the CDR3 is TGTGCCAGCAGCCCAAAACCGGGCGGGGAGCTGTTTTTT.

The rearrangement links TRBV6-5 to TRBJ1-2; 9 positions agree with TRBD1. The germline V gene has CDR1 MNHEY and CDR2 SVGAGI. J lost 1 base, V lost 6 bases, and 6 bases had no gene match. The CDR3 length is 15 residues. The CDR3 region has the DNA TGTGCCAGCAGGAGTCGACAGGGGGGTAACTATGGCTACACCTTC. Protein: CASRSRQGGNYGYTF.

Many counts were recorded for this clone. This rearrangement joins TRBV4-1 to TRBJ2-5; 10 positions match TRBD2. The V gene's germline CDR1 is MGHRA and CDR2 YSYEKL. V trimming: 4 bases; J trimming: 7 bases; junction bases outside the gene matches: 9. This CDR3 is built from 15 residues. CDR3 nucleotides: TGCGCCAGCAGCCCGCCCACAGCGGGAGGGGGGACCCAGTACTTC. Residues: CASSPPTAGGGTQYF.

The CDR3 spells CASSYSTGHLNTF. CDR3 nucleotide sequence: TGTGCCAGCAGTTACTCGACTGGACACCTCAACACCTTC. The chain couples TRBV6-6 to TRBJ1-2, with D possibly being TRBD1 (5 bases). This CDR3 comprises 13 residues. V was clipped by 0 bases and J by 12 bases, with 14 bases between them. The germline V gene has CDR1 MNHNY and CDR2 SVGAGI (reference sequence).

The chain uses TRBV10-3 and TRBJ2-1, with 7 bases matching TRBD2. The germline CDR1 and CDR2 sequences are ENHRY and SYGVKD. Trimming took 6 bases from V and 5 from J; bases not matched to a gene: 10. This CDR3 is built from 15 residues. The CDR3 nucleotides are TGTGCCATCAGCCAACCGGGACTATCTAACAATGAGCAGTTCTTC. Its translation is CAISQPGLSNNEQFF.

The genes are TRBV9 and TRBJ2-5; D ambiguous. Germline assignment: CDR1 SGDLS and CDR2 YYNGEE. There are 13 residues in the CDR3. V lost 0 bases to trimming and J lost 4 bases, with 7 bases between them. The CDR3 region is CASSVALAETQYF. The CDR3 nucleotides are TGTGCCAGCAGCGTAGCACTCGCAGAGACCCAGTACTTC.

The rearrangement links TRBV3-1 (or the pseudogene TRBV3-2) to TRBJ2-1; 9 bases line up with TRBD2. The J segment lost 5 bases and the V segment lost 2 bases, leaving 7 bases of the junction unmatched. Germline V CDR1 and CDR2: LGHDT, YNNKEL (reference sequence). This CDR3 contains 16 residues. The CDR3 loop reads CASSQYLAGTNNEQFF. CDR3 coding DNA: TGTGCCAGCAGCCAATACCTAGCGGGGACCAACAATGAGCAGTTCTTC.

The CDR3 DNA is TGCGCCAGCAGCTGGAGCTCCTACGAGCAGTACTTC. Translation gives CASSWSSYEQYF. V is TRBV5-1 and J is TRBJ2-7; D unresolved. Germline values: CDR1 SGHRS, CDR2 YFSETQ. The V end lost 3 bases, the J end lost 0 bases, and 4 bases lay between the germline ends. The CDR3 length is 12 residues.

This clone has only a few counts. The chain carries TRBV7-6 and TRBJ2-3, with 9 bases fitting TRBD1. Germline assignment: CDR1 SGHVS and CDR2 FNYEAQ. V lost 2 bases to trimming and J lost 8 bases; unmatched junction nucleotides: 8. The CDR3 spans 15 residues. The CDR3 DNA reads TGTGCCAGCAGCTTATGGACAGGGGTTGATGGTACGCAGTATTTT. Protein: CASSLWTGVDGTQYF.

This chain uses TRBV19 with TRBJ1-6; 9 nucleotides match TRBD1. Trimming took 7 bases from V and 12 from J; bases not matched to a gene: 7. CDR1 is LNHDA, CDR2 SQIVND, per germline (reference sequence). This CDR3 has 13 amino acids. The DNA for the CDR3 is TGTGCCAGTATCCCGGGACAGGGCCTACCCCTCCACTTT. This translates into CASIPGQGLPLHF.

This rearrangement joins TRBV6-2 or TRBV6-3 to TRBJ2-2; tentatively, D is TRBD1 (6 bases). The V end lost 4 bases, the J end lost 6 bases, and 9 bases lay between the germline ends. The CDR3 totals 13 residues. Germline V gene lookup returns CDR1 MNHEY and CDR2 SVGEGT. The CDR3 protein is CASSFGGPGELFF. As DNA, the CDR3 is TGTGCCAGCAGTTTTGGGGGCCCCGGGGAGCTGTTTTTT.